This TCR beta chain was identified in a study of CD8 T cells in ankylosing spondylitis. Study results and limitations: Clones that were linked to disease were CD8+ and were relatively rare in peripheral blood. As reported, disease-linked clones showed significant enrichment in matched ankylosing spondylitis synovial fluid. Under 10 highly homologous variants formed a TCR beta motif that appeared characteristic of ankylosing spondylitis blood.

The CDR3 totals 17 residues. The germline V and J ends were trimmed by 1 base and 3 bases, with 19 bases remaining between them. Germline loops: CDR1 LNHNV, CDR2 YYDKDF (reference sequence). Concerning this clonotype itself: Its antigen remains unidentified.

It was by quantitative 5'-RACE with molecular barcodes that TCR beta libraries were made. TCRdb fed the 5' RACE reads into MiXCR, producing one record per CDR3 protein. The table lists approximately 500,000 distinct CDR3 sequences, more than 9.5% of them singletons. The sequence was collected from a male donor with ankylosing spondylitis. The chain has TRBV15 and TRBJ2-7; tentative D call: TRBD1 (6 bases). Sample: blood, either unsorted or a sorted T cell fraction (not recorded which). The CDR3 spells CATSRGYGTREVYEQYV. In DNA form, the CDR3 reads TGTGCCACCAGCAGAGGTTACGGGACAAGGGAAGTCTACGAGCAGTACGTC.